A selection of T cell receptor beta chains follows, all from one sample in a study of blood T cell repertoires in COVID-19. The assay was immunoSEQ multiplex PCR, and TCRdb's table has in-frame clones only and misses some. Found here are about 140,000 clones, around 80% of them singletons; the top ten hold 3% to 4.5%. The sample was peripheral blood. The receptors shown here come from a man in his 60s with acute or convalescent COVID-19. Both conserved end residues are part of each CDR3. Fields, in order: D gene, V gene, J gene, clone size, CDR3 DNA, CDR3 protein. The D gene is left open where the match is weak. Clone sizes are given selectively: once, few, many, or a class where the clone is expanded.

TRBD1	TRBV4-2	TRBJ1-2	.	TGTGCCAGCAGCCAAGATCACGGACAGGGCATCTATGGCTACACCTTC	CASSQDHGQGIYGYTF
TRBD1	TRBV6-5	TRBJ1-6	.	TGTGCCAGCAGTTACTCTCACAGGGGCAATTCACCCCTCCACTTT	CASSYSHRGNSPLHF
.	TRBV27	TRBJ1-6	.	TGTGCCAGCAGTTTGAAGCCGAGCTCCTATAATTCACCCCTCCACTTT	CASSLKPSSYNSPLHF
TRBD1	TRBV27	TRBJ2-3	.	TGTGCCAGCAGTTCTCCCTTTGGACAGGGGGCCATAGATACGCAGTATTTT	CASSSPFGQGAIDTQYF
.	TRBV12-3/TRBV12-4	TRBJ1-1	once	TGTGCCAGCACCTCCTTCAGGTTAGAAGCTTTCTTT	CASTSFRLEAFF
.	TRBV6-1	TRBJ1-1	.	TGTGCCAGCAGTTCAGCGGGGCAGGGGAACACTGAAGCTTTCTTT	CASSSAGQGNTEAFF
TRBD1	TRBV30	TRBJ1-2	.	TGTGCCTGGAGGCAGGGGGGTGGCTACACCTTC	CAWRQGGGYTF
.	TRBV28	TRBJ1-5	once	TGTGCCAGCGGCACAGGGTTAATTCAGCCCCAGCATTTT	CASGTGLIQPQHF
.	TRBV19	TRBJ1-5	.	TGTGCCAGTAGTACCAGGGTCAATCAGCCCCAGCATTTT	CASSTRVNQPQHF
.	TRBV7-2	TRBJ1-1	.	TGTGCCAGCAGCCCTCACAGGGACACTGAAGCTTTCTTT	CASSPHRDTEAFF
TRBD1	TRBV11-3	TRBJ2-3	few	TGTGCCAGCAGCATGATGAGAGGACAGGTCACAGATACGCAGTATTTT	CASSMMRGQVTDTQYF
.	TRBV2	TRBJ2-1	.	TGTGCCAGCAATGTATTCTCGGTCCTTTACAATGAGCAGTTCTTC	CASNVFSVLYNEQFF
TRBD1	TRBV7-9	TRBJ2-1	once	TGTGCCAGCAGCTTGGGGACAGGGTTCAATGAGCAGTTCTTC	CASSLGTGFNEQFF
.	TRBV12-3/TRBV12-4	TRBJ2-1	once	TGTGCCAGCAGTTTACTTAATGAGCAGTTCTTC	CASSLLNEQFF
TRBD2	TRBV3-1/TRBV3-2	TRBJ2-1	.	TGTGCCAGCAGCCAAGATCAGGGACTAGCGGCCTACAATGAGCAGTTCTTC	CASSQDQGLAAYNEQFF
TRBD1	TRBV7-2	TRBJ1-6	few	TGTGCCAGCAGCCAGGGACAGTATAATTCACCCCTCCACTTT	CASSQGQYNSPLHF
.	TRBV4-3	TRBJ2-1	.	TGCGCCAGCAGCCAAGAACCACACGTCGGGAATGAGCAGTTCTTC	CASSQEPHVGNEQFF
.	TRBV3-1/TRBV3-2	TRBJ1-2	.	TGTGCCAGCAGCCAAGATGTCGCGGCTAACTATGGCTACACCTTC	CASSQDVAANYGYTF
.	TRBV19	TRBJ1-3	.	TGTGCCAGTAGTATTAACACCGCCGGAAACACCATATATTTT	CASSINTAGNTIYF
TRBD2	TRBV7-2	TRBJ2-7	.	TGTGCCAGCAGCACCTTTCTTAGCGGGTCTTCCTACGAGCAGTACTTC	CASSTFLSGSSYEQYF
.	TRBV3-1/TRBV3-2	TRBJ1-1	few	TGTGCCAGCAGCCAAGTAACAGATGAAGCTTTCTTT	CASSQVTDEAFF
.	TRBV19	TRBJ2-2	.	TGTGCCAGTAGTCGCAGGGGAGTCGCGGTCGGGGAGCTGTTTTTT	CASSRRGVAVGELFF
TRBD2	TRBV5-1	TRBJ2-3	once	TGCGCCAGCAGCCTGGGACTAGCGGGCGGCACAGATACGCAGTATTTT	CASSLGLAGGTDTQYF
.	TRBV6-4	TRBJ1-1	.	TGTGCCAGCAGTGAGCGAGGAGCTTTCTTT	CASSERGAFF
.	TRBV11-2	TRBJ1-1	.	TGTGCCAGCAGCTCCCATGGAAGACCGGGCGGGACTGAAGCTTTCTTT	CASSSHGRPGGTEAFF
.	TRBV6-2/TRBV6-3	TRBJ1-1	.	TGTGCCAGCAGTTACAGTCTAACAGATACTAACACTGAAGCTTTCTTT	CASSYSLTDTNTEAFF
TRBD1	TRBV18	TRBJ2-7	.	TGTGCCAGCTCACCACGACAGGGGGACAAGCAGTACTTC	CASSPRQGDKQYF
TRBD1	TRBV4-1	TRBJ1-5	.	TGCGCCAGCAGCCAAGGGGGACAGACAAGCAATCAGCCCCAGCATTTT	CASSQGGQTSNQPQHF
.	TRBV5-1	TRBJ2-3	.	TGCGCCAGCAGCCAAGACAGCACCAGCACAGATACGCAGTATTTT	CASSQDSTSTDTQYF
TRBD1	TRBV2	TRBJ1-4	.	TGTGCCAGCAGTGACCAGACAGGGGGTATGGAAAAACTGTTTTTT	CASSDQTGGMEKLFF
.	TRBV7-9	TRBJ2-6	once	TGTGCCAGCAGCTTGGCAGGGACTGGGGCCAACGTCCTGACTTTC	CASSLAGTGANVLTF
TRBD2	TRBV5-3	TRBJ2-7	.	TGTGCCAGAAGCTTGTTACGTAGCGGGCTCTCCTACGAGCAGTACTTC	CARSLLRSGLSYEQYF
.	TRBV9	TRBJ1-1	.	TGTGCCAGCAGCGTAAGAGGGGGGAACACTGAAGCTTTCTTT	CASSVRGGNTEAFF
TRBD2	TRBV28	TRBJ2-7	.	TGTGCCAGCCTGACTAGCGGGCACCACCTAACCTACGAGCAGTACTTC	CASLTSGHHLTYEQYF
.	TRBV25-1	TRBJ1-6	.	TGTGCCAGCAGTGAATCCCCCGGGCGCGGGGTACTAGATTCACCCCTCCACTTT	CASSESPGRGVLDSPLHF
.	TRBV5-1	TRBJ2-1	.	TGCGCCAGCAGCTTGGGCCCTAGATCCTCCTACAATGAGCAGTTCTTC	CASSLGPRSSYNEQFF
.	TRBV7-8	TRBJ2-5	.	TGTGCCAGCAGCCAAGGCGGAGAGACCCAGTACTTC	CASSQGGETQYF
.	TRBV2	TRBJ1-6	.	TGTGCCAGCAGTGACCAGGGCAGCTCCTATAATTCACCCCTCCACTTT	CASSDQGSSYNSPLHF
TRBD2	TRBV7-3	TRBJ2-1	.	TGTGCCAGCAGCATAGGGACTAGCGGAGGGGAGGGCGATGAGCAGTTCTTC	CASSIGTSGGEGDEQFF
TRBD1	TRBV9	TRBJ2-7	.	TGTGCCAGTGGTCCCGGGACAGGGAGATACGAGCAGTACTTC	CASGPGTGRYEQYF
.	TRBV27	TRBJ1-6	.	TGTGCCAGCAGTTTCGGGGGATCAAGCTCACCCCTCCACTTT	CASSFGGSSSPLHF
TRBD2	TRBV7-2	TRBJ2-7	.	TGTGCCAGCAGCTTCAGGGCTAGCGGGAGTTCCTACGAGCAGTACTTC	CASSFRASGSSYEQYF